This is a list of T cell receptor beta chains from one sample in a study of blood T cell repertoires in COVID-19. The method was immunoSEQ multiplex PCR; TCRdb's version includes in-frame clones alone and lacks a portion of them. The data show some 370,000 clones, roughly 90% seen once. The sequenced sample was peripheral blood. These receptors all come from a young man with active or convalescent COVID-19. Both conserved end residues are part of each CDR3. A D gene is named only where the DNA matches it firmly. The listing skips clone size in some rows; elsewhere it reads once, few, many or a size class.

v_gene: TRBV6-5
j_gene: TRBJ1-4
abundance: .
d_gene: .
CDR3nt: TGTGCCAGCAGCCGAGAGGGGGCTAATGAAAAACTGTTTTTT
CDR3aa: CASSREGANEKLFF

v_gene: TRBV7-2
j_gene: TRBJ2-5
abundance: .
d_gene: TRBD2
CDR3nt: TGTGCCAGCAGCTTAAACGGGGCCGCGGGAGGTCTGGAGACCCAGTACTTC
CDR3aa: CASSLNGAAGGLETQYF

v_gene: TRBV9
j_gene: TRBJ2-2
abundance: .
d_gene: TRBD1
CDR3nt: TGTGCCAGCAGCGTAGCTTCGCGACAGGGCTTAACCGGGGAGCTGTTTTTT
CDR3aa: CASSVASRQGLTGELFF

v_gene: TRBV15
j_gene: TRBJ1-5
abundance: once
d_gene: .
CDR3nt: TGTGCCACCAGCAGAGCGACAGAACGAAATCAGCCCCAGCATTTT
CDR3aa: CATSRATERNQPQHF

v_gene: TRBV19
j_gene: TRBJ2-3
abundance: .
d_gene: .
CDR3nt: TGTGCCAGTAGTGCCGGAGCAGATACGCAGTATTTT
CDR3aa: CASSAGADTQYF

v_gene: TRBV4-1
j_gene: TRBJ1-6
abundance: .
d_gene: TRBD1
CDR3nt: TGCGCCAGCAGCCAACCTCGACAGGGGGCTAACTCACCCCTCCACTTT
CDR3aa: CASSQPRQGANSPLHF

v_gene: TRBV7-3
j_gene: TRBJ2-5
abundance: .
d_gene: TRBD2
CDR3nt: TGTGCCAGCAGCTTGGGACTAGCGGGGGAGACCCAGTACTTC
CDR3aa: CASSLGLAGETQYF

v_gene: TRBV29-1
j_gene: TRBJ2-3
abundance: once
d_gene: .
CDR3nt: TGCAGCGTAGTTCTAGCTACCGCCACAGATACGCAGTATTTT
CDR3aa: CSVVLATATDTQYF

v_gene: TRBV7-2
j_gene: TRBJ1-5
abundance: .
d_gene: .
CDR3nt: TGTGCCAGCAGCTTACGAGGGAGAGATCAGCCCCAGCATTTT
CDR3aa: CASSLRGRDQPQHF

v_gene: TRBV20-1
j_gene: TRBJ2-1
abundance: .
d_gene: TRBD2
CDR3nt: TGCAGTGCCCACTTAGCGGGGGGCCTGTTCTTC
CDR3aa: CSAHLAGGLFF

v_gene: TRBV9
j_gene: TRBJ2-2
abundance: .
d_gene: TRBD2
CDR3nt: TGTGCCAGCAGCGGCGCCGGGACTACGGCCGGGGAGCTGTTTTTT
CDR3aa: CASSGAGTTAGELFF

v_gene: TRBV11-2
j_gene: TRBJ1-2
abundance: once
d_gene: .
CDR3nt: TGTGCCAGCAGCCCACAGGTATCAACAACCTATGGCTACACCTTC
CDR3aa: CASSPQVSTTYGYTF

v_gene: TRBV19
j_gene: TRBJ2-1
abundance: .
d_gene: TRBD1
CDR3nt: TGTGCCAGTAGTATGGGGCAGGGGGCCAATGAGCAGTTCTTC
CDR3aa: CASSMGQGANEQFF

v_gene: TRBV19
j_gene: TRBJ2-7
abundance: once
d_gene: .
CDR3nt: TGTGCCAGTAGGCCGGGACTTAGCTCCTACGAGCAGTACTTC
CDR3aa: CASRPGLSSYEQYF

v_gene: TRBV28
j_gene: TRBJ2-7
abundance: .
d_gene: .
CDR3nt: TGTGCCAGCAGTTCAGCTTCACGAGGGACCTACGAGCAGTACTTC
CDR3aa: CASSSASRGTYEQYF

v_gene: TRBV6-5
j_gene: TRBJ2-7
abundance: .
d_gene: TRBD2
CDR3nt: TGTGCCAGCAGACAACCGGGAGGTAGCTCCTACGAGCAGTACTTC
CDR3aa: CASRQPGGSSYEQYF

v_gene: TRBV5-1
j_gene: TRBJ2-1
abundance: .
d_gene: TRBD1
CDR3nt: TGCGCCAGCATGGGGTGGACAGGGTCGTACAATGAGCAGTTCTTC
CDR3aa: CASMGWTGSYNEQFF

v_gene: TRBV6-4
j_gene: TRBJ2-1
abundance: .
d_gene: TRBD2
CDR3nt: TGTGCCAGCAGTGAATTGGGCGGGGGTACCAATGAGCAGTTCTTC
CDR3aa: CASSELGGGTNEQFF

v_gene: TRBV4-3
j_gene: TRBJ2-3
abundance: .
d_gene: .
CDR3nt: TGCGCCAGCAGCCGGGGCCCAGGGGCTAGCACAGATACGCAGTATTTT
CDR3aa: CASSRGPGASTDTQYF

v_gene: TRBV4-3
j_gene: TRBJ2-2
abundance: .
d_gene: TRBD2
CDR3nt: TGCGCCAGCAGCCAAGGGGGCACAGGACTAGCGTCCACCGGGGAGCTGTTTTTT
CDR3aa: CASSQGGTGLASTGELFF

v_gene: TRBV25-1
j_gene: TRBJ2-3
abundance: .
d_gene: .
CDR3nt: TGTGCCAGCAGTGACAGGAGCACAGATACGCAGTATTTT
CDR3aa: CASSDRSTDTQYF

v_gene: TRBV7-9
j_gene: TRBJ2-1
abundance: .
d_gene: TRBD2
CDR3nt: TGTGCCAGCAGCGACGGGACTAGCTATAACTACAATGAGCAGTTCTTC
CDR3aa: CASSDGTSYNYNEQFF

v_gene: TRBV28
j_gene: TRBJ1-5
abundance: .
d_gene: TRBD1
CDR3nt: TGTGCCAGCAGGTTGCCCCCCGGACAGGTCTCCGGGCAGCCCCAGCATTTT
CDR3aa: CASRLPPGQVSGQPQHF

v_gene: TRBV5-1
j_gene: TRBJ2-7
abundance: .
d_gene: TRBD2
CDR3nt: TGCGCCAGCAGCTTGGCTGCGGGACAGGAGGACTTCAGACTAGCGGGAGTCCGGGAGCAGTACTTC
CDR3aa: CASSLAAGQEDFRLAGVREQYF

v_gene: TRBV19
j_gene: TRBJ2-7
abundance: .
d_gene: TRBD1
CDR3nt: TGTGCCTCTCGCGGGACAGGGGGCACCTACGAGCAGTACTTC
CDR3aa: CASRGTGGTYEQYF

v_gene: TRBV7-3
j_gene: TRBJ2-5
abundance: .
d_gene: TRBD2
CDR3nt: TGTGCCAGCAGCCTCACGGGCCGGGGAGGGCAAGAGACCCAGTACTTC
CDR3aa: CASSLTGRGGQETQYF

v_gene: TRBV4-3
j_gene: TRBJ2-7
abundance: .
d_gene: .
CDR3nt: TGCGCCAGCAGCCAAGATCTCAGGGGACGAGGTTACGAGCAGTACTTC
CDR3aa: CASSQDLRGRGYEQYF

v_gene: TRBV3-1/TRBV3-2
j_gene: TRBJ1-1
abundance: .
d_gene: .
CDR3nt: TGTGCCAGCAGCACCGAAAGGGGCACTGAAGCTTTCTTT
CDR3aa: CASSTERGTEAFF

v_gene: TRBV9
j_gene: TRBJ2-3
abundance: once
d_gene: TRBD1
CDR3nt: TGTGCCAGCAGCGTCCAGGACAGGGCGAAAGATACGCAGTATTTT
CDR3aa: CASSVQDRAKDTQYF

v_gene: TRBV5-1
j_gene: TRBJ2-7
abundance: few
d_gene: .
CDR3nt: TGCGCCAGCAGCTTCGAGGGCTACGAGCAGTACTTC
CDR3aa: CASSFEGYEQYF

v_gene: TRBV30
j_gene: TRBJ2-7
abundance: .
d_gene: TRBD1
CDR3nt: TGTGCCTGGAGTGTGGGCAGGGGGCTTAACGAGCAGTACTTC
CDR3aa: CAWSVGRGLNEQYF

v_gene: TRBV6-6
j_gene: TRBJ1-2
abundance: .
d_gene: TRBD1
CDR3nt: TGTGCCAGCAGTTACTCCGGGACAGATGGCTACACCTTC
CDR3aa: CASSYSGTDGYTF

v_gene: TRBV27
j_gene: TRBJ2-7
abundance: .
d_gene: .
CDR3nt: TGTGCCAGCGGAGGAGGAACACAGTCCGTATACGAGCAGTACTTC
CDR3aa: CASGGGTQSVYEQYF

v_gene: TRBV28
j_gene: TRBJ1-2
abundance: .
d_gene: TRBD1
CDR3nt: TGTGCCAGCAGCGCCGGGACAGGGAGCTCGTCTAACTATGGCTACACCTTC
CDR3aa: CASSAGTGSSSNYGYTF

v_gene: TRBV9
j_gene: TRBJ1-1
abundance: once
d_gene: TRBD1
CDR3nt: TGTGCCAGCAGCGTAGCGGGGGACAGGGTAAACACTGAAGCTTTCTTT
CDR3aa: CASSVAGDRVNTEAFF

v_gene: TRBV29-1
j_gene: TRBJ2-7
abundance: once
d_gene: .
CDR3nt: TGCAGCGTTGAATCCTCTAGCCAATCCTTCGAGCAGTACTTC
CDR3aa: CSVESSSQSFEQYF

v_gene: TRBV7-6
j_gene: TRBJ1-6
abundance: .
d_gene: TRBD1
CDR3nt: TGTGCCAGCAGCTTAGCGTCAGGGACAGGGTCTTCACCCCTCCACTTT
CDR3aa: CASSLASGTGSSPLHF

v_gene: TRBV7-2
j_gene: TRBJ1-5
abundance: few
d_gene: .
CDR3nt: TGTGCCAGCAGCTTACTAGGCCAGCCCCAGCATTTT
CDR3aa: CASSLLGQPQHF